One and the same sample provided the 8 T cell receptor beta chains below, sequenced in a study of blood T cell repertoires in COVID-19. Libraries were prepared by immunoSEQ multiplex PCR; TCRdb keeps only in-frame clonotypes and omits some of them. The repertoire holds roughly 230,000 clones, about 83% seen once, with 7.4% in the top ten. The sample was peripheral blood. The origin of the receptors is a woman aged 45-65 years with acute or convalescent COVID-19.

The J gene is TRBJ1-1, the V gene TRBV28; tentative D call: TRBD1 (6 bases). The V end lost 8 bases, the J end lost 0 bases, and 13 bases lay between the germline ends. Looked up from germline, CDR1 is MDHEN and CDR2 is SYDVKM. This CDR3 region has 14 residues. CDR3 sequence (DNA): TGTGCCAGCGGGAAACAGGGCTTGAACACTGAAGCTTTCTTT. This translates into CASGKQGLNTEAFF.

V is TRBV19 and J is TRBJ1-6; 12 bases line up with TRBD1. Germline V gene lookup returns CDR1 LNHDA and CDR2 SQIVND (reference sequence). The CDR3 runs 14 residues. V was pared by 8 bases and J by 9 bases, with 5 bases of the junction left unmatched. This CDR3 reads CASEPGQGASPLHF. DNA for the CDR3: TGTGCCAGTGAACCGGGACAGGGGGCTTCACCCCTCCACTTT.

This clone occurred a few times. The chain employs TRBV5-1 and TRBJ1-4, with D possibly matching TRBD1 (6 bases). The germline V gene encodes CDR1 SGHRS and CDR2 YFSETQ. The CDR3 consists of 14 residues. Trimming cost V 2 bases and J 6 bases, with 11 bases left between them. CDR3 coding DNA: TGCGCCAGCAGCTTTCAATACAGGGATGAAAAACTGTTTTTT. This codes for CASSFQYRDEKLFF. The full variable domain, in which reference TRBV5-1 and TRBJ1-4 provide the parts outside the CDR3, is KAGVTQTPRYLIKTRGQQVTLSCSPISGHRSVSWYQQTPGQGLQFLFEYFSETQRNKGNFPGRFSGRQFSNSRSEMNVSTLELGDSALYLCASSFQYRDEKLFFGSGTQLSVL.

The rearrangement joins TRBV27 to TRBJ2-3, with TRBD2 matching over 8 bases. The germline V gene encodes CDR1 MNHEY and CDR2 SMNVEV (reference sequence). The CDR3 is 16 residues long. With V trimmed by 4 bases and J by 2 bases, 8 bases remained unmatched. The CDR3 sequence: CASSSTLAGATDTQYF. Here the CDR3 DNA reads TGTGCCAGCAGTTCGACTCTAGCGGGCGCCACAGATACGCAGTATTTT.

CDR3 sequence: CASSLDRVGRYNEQFF. The CDR3 DNA follows: TGTGCCAGCAGCTTAGATCGTGTCGGTCGCTACAATGAGCAGTTCTTC. This chain uses TRBV11-3 with TRBJ2-1; D uncertain. Germline CDR1 is SGHNT and CDR2 is YENEEA. This CDR3 has 16 amino acids. V shed 0 bases and J shed 3 bases, with 12 bases lying between them.

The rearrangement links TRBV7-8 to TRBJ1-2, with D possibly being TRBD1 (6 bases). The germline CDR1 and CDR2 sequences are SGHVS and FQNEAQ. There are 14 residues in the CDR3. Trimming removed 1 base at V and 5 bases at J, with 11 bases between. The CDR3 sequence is CASSLDRDGYGYTF. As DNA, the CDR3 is TGTGCCAGCAGCTTAGACAGGGACGGTTATGGCTACACCTTC.

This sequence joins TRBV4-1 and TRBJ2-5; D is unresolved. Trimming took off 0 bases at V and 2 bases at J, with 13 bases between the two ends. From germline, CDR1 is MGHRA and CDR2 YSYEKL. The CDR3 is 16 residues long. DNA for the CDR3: TGCGCCAGCAGCCAAGATTTTCTAGTCTCACAAGAGACCCAGTACTTC. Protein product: CASSQDFLVSQETQYF.

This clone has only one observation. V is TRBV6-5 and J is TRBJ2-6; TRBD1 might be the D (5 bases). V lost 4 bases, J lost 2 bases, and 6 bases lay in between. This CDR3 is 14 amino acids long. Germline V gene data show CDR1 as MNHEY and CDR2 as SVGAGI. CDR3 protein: CASSSRAGANVLTF. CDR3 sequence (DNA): TGTGCCAGCAGTTCCAGGGCTGGGGCCAACGTCCTGACTTTC.